This T cell receptor beta chain was retrieved from a study of blood T cells in healthy people across ages. The study's findings and limits: Both naive CD4+ cell counts and diversity were greater in long-lived donors than in aged donors.

Regarding this clonotype: Its antigen is not identified.

Germline CDR1 and CDR2: SGHTA and FQGNSA. V lost 1 base to trimming and J lost 8 bases; unmatched junction nucleotides: 5. This CDR3 has 14 amino acids. Primed by a sample-barcoded 5' primer and a J-beta primer mix, a second PCR proceeded for roughly 6 to 12 cycles. CDR3-containing paired-end reads numbering at least 2.5 million came from each sample. TCRdb re-called the 5' RACE reads through MiXCR, storing one row per CDR3 protein. The repertoire holds around 1,000,000 distinct CDR3 sequences, with approximately 26% as singletons. These sequences were also reported in another study, on T cells of mothers and their children. That work states: There were over 8.5 million TCR beta CDR3 reads from each mother and a few million from each child. It was found that thymic selection shapes TCR recombination output similarly in related and unrelated pairs.

The sample comprised blood. The chain links TRBV7-2 to TRBJ2-4; 7 bases match TRBD2. The source of this sequence is a girl aged 2-10 years in good health. CDR3 in DNA: TGTGCCAGCAGCTTAGTGGGGGGGGAGTACATTCAGTACTTC. Translated, it gives CASSLVGGEYIQYF.